This T cell receptor (beta chain) was found in a study of T cell responses to AZD1222 COVID-19 vaccine. Profiling relied on immunoSEQ multiplex PCR, and the TCRdb table lists in-frame clones only, not all of them. Among some 180,000 clones listed, 80% to 95% were seen once. Overall study findings and caveats: Reportedly, close to half of spike-specific TCRs are directed against unmutated variant regions.

Worth noting for this clone: The antigen is undetermined.

This CDR3 comprises 14 residues. Germline CDR1 is DFQATT and CDR2 is SNEGSKA (reference sequence). V lost 3 bases to trimming and J lost 0 bases, with 6 bases between them. This TCR was sampled from an adult who received the MenACWY meningococcal vaccine as a control. Specimen: peripheral blood, collected 28 days after the second dose of the MenACWY control vaccine. This rearrangement joins TRBV20-1 to TRBJ2-6, with TRBD2 as a possible D gene (5 bases). CDR3 protein: CSASRGSGANVLTF. CDR3 sequence (DNA): TGCAGTGCTAGTCGGGGCTCTGGGGCCAACGTCCTGACTTTC.